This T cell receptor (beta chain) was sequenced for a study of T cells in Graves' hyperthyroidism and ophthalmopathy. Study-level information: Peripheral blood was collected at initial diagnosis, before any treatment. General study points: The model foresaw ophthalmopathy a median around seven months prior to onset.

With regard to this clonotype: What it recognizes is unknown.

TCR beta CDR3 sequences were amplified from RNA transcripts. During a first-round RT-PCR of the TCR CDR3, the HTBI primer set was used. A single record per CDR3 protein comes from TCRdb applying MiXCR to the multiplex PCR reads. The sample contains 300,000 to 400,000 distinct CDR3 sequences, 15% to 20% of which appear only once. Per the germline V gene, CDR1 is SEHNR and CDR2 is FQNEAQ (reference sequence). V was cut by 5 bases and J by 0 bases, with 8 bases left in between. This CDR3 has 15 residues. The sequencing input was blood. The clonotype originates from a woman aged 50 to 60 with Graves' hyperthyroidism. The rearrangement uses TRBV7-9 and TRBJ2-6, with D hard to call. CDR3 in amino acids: CASSRINSGANVLTF. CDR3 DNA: TGTGCCAGCAGCCGCATAAACTCTGGGGCCAACGTCCTGACTTTC. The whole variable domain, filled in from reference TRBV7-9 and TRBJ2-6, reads DTGVSQNPRHKITKRGQNVTFRCDPISEHNRLYWYRQTLGQGPEFLTYFQNEAQLEKSRLLSDRFSAERPKGSFSTLEIQRTEQGDSAMYLCASSRINSGANVLTFGAGSRLTVL.